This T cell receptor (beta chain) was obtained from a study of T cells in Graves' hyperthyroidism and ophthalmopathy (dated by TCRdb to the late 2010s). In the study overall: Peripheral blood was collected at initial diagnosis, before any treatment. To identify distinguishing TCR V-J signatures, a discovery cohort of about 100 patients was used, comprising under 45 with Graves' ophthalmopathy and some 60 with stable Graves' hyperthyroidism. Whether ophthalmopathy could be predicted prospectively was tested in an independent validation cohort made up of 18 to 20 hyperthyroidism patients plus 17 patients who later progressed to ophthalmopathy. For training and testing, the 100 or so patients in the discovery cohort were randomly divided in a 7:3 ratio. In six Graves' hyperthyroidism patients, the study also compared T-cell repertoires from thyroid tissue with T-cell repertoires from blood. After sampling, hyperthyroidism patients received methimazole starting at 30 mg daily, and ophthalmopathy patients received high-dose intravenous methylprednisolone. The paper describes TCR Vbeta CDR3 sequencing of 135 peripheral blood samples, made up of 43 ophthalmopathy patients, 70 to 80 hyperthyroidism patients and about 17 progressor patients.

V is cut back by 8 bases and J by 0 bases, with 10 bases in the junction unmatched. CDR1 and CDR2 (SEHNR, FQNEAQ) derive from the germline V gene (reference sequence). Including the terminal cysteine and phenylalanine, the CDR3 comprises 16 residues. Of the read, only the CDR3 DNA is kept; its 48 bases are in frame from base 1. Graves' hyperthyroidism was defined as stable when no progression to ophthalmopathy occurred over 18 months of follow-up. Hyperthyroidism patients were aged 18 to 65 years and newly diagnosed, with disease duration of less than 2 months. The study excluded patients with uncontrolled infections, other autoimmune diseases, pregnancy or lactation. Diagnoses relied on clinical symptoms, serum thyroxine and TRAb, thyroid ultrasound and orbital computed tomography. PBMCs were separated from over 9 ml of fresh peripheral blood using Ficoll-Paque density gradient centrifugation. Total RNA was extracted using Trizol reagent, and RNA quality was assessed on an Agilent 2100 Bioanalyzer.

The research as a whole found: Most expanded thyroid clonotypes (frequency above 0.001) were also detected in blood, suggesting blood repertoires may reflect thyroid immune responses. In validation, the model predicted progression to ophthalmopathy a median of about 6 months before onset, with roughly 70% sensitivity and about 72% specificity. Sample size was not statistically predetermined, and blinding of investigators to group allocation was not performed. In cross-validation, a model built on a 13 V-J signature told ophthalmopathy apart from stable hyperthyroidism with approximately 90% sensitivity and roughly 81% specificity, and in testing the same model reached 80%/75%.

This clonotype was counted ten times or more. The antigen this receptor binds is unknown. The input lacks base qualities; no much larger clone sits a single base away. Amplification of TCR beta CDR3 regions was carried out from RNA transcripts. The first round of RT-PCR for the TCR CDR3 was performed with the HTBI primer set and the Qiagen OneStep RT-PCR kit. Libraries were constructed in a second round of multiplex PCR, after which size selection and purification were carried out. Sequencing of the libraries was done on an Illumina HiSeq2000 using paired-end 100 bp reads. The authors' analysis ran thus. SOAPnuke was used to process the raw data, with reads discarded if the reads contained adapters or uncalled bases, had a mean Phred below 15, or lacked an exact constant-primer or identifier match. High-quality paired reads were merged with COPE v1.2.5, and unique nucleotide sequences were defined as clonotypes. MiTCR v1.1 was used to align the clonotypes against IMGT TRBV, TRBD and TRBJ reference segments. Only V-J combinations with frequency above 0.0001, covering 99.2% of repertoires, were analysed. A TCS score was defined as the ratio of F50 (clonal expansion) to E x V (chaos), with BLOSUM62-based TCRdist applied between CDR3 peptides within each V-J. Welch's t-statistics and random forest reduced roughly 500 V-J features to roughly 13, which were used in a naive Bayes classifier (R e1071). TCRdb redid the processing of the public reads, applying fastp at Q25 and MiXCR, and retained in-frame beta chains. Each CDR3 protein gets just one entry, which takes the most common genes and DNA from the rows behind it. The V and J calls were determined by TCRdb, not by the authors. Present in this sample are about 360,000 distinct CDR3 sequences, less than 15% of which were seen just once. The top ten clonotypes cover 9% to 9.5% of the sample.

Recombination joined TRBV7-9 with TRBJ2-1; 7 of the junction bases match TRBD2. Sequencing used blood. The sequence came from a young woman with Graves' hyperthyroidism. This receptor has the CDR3 CASDRSGVSSYNEQFF. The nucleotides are TGTGCCAGCGACCGAAGCGGGGTTAGCTCCTACAATGAGCAGTTCTTC. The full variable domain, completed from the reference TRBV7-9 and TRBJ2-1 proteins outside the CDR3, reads DTGVSQNPRHKITKRGQNVTFRCDPISEHNRLYWYRQTLGQGPEFLTYFQNEAQLEKSRLLSDRFSAERPKGSFSTLEIQRTEQGDSAMYLCASDRSGVSSYNEQFFGPGTRLTVL.